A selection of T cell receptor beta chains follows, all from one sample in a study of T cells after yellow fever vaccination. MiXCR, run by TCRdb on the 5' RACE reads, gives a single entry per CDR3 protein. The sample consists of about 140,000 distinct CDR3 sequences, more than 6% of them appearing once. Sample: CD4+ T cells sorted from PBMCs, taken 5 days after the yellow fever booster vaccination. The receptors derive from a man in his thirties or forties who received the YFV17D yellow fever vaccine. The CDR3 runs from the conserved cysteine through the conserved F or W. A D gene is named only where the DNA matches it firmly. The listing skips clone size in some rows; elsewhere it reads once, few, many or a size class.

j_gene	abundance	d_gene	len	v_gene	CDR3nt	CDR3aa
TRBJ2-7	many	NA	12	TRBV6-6	TGTGCCAGCAGAACCGACAGCTACGAGCAGTACTTC	CASRTDSYEQYF
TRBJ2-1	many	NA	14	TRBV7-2	TGTGCCAGCAGCTTAGGGACTTTGTACAATGAGCAGTTCTTC	CASSLGTLYNEQFF
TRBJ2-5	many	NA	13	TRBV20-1	TGCAGTGCTAGAAGGACAGCCCAAGAGACCCAGTACTTC	CSARRTAQETQYF
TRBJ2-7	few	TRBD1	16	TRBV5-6	TGTGCCAGCAGCCCGGTCGGGAACAGGGGGCGGTACGAGCAGTACTTC	CASSPVGNRGRYEQYF
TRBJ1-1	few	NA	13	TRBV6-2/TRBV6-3	TGTGCCAGCAGTAGAGGGACCACGAAAGGAGCTTTCTTT	CASSRGTTKGAFF
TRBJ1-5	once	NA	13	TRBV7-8	TGTGCCAGCAGCTTAGACAAGGATCAGCCCCAGCATTTT	CASSLDKDQPQHF
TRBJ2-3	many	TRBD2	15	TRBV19	TGTGCCAGTAGAGGGACTAGCGGGAGAACAGATACGCAGTATTTT	CASRGTSGRTDTQYF
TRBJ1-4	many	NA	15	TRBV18	TGTGCCAGCTCACCCCAAGGGACCTCGAATGAAAAACTGTTTTTT	CASSPQGTSNEKLFF
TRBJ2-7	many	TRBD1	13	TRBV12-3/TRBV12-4	TGTGCCAGCAGCAACGGGCTGAAACAGGGGAAGTACTTC	CASSNGLKQGKYF
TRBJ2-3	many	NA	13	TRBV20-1	TGCAGTGCTAGCCCCGGGTTTAAAGATACGCAGTATTTT	CSASPGFKDTQYF
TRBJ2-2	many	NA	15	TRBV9	TGTGCCAGCAGCGTAGACCCTTACAACACCGGGGAGCTGTTTTTT	CASSVDPYNTGELFF
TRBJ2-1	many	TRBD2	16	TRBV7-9	TGTGCCAGCAGCCCTTTCGGCGGGAGTAGGGGCGATGAGCAGTTCTTC	CASSPFGGSRGDEQFF
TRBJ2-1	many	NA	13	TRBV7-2	TGTGCCAGCAGCCGGGTCCAGTACAATGAGCAGTTCTTC	CASSRVQYNEQFF
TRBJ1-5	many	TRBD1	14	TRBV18	TGTGCCAGCTCCTCCGGACAGGGAAGTCAGCCCCAGCATTTT	CASSSGQGSQPQHF
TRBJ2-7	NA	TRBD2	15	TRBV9	TGTGCCAGCAGCGTAGGACTAGCGGGAGCCTACGAGCAGTACTTC	CASSVGLAGAYEQYF
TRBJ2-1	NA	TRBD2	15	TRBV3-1	TGTGCCTGCAGCCCTCGGACTAGCGGGGGTAATGAGCAGTTCTTC	CACSPRTSGGNEQFF
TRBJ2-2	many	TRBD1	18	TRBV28	TGTGCCAGCAGTCTCGTATTGAAGAGGGACAGGGGAACCGGGGAGCTGTTTTTT	CASSLVLKRDRGTGELFF
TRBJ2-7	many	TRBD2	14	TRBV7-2	TGTGCCAGCAGCTACCCGGGACTAGCCTACGAGCAGTACTTC	CASSYPGLAYEQYF
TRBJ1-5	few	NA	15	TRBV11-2	TGTGCCAGCAGCCCTAGCCCAGGGGAGGGTCAGCCCCAGCATTTT	CASSPSPGEGQPQHF
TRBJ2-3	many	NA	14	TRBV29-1	TGCAGCGTAGACCAGGGGACTAGCACAGATACGCAGTATTTT	CSVDQGTSTDTQYF
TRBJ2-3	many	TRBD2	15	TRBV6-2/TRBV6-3	TGTGCCAGCAGTTTCAGCGGGACTAGCACAGATACGCAGTATTTT	CASSFSGTSTDTQYF
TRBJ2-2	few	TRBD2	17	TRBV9	TGTGCCAGCAGCGTAGGAAAACTAGCGGGGAACACCGGGGAGCTGTTTTTT	CASSVGKLAGNTGELFF
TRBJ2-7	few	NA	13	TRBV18	TGTGCCAGCTCACCATCCCAAAACTACGAGCAGTACTTC	CASSPSQNYEQYF
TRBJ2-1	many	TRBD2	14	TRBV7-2	TGTGCCAGCTTAGCGGGGCGCTCCTACAATGAGCAGTTCTTC	CASLAGRSYNEQFF
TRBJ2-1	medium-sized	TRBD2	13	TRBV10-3	TGTGCCATCAAGGCGGGAGGGTACAATGAGCAGTTCTTC	CAIKAGGYNEQFF
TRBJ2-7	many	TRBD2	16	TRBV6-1	TGTGCCAGCAGTAGGATTTTAGCGGGAATCTCCTACGAGCAGTACTTC	CASSRILAGISYEQYF
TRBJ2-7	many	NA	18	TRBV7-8	TGTGCCAGCAGCATGAGAGGCAGGGCGGAGAGTGGTCCGCGCGAGCAGTACTTC	CASSMRGRAESGPREQYF
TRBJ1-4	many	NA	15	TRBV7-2	TGTGCCAGCAGACGAGGGGGGGGAGGAGGTGAAAAACTGTTTTTT	CASRRGGGGGEKLFF
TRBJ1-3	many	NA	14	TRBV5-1	TGCGCCAGCAGGGATCAGGGATTTGGAAACACCATATATTTT	CASRDQGFGNTIYF
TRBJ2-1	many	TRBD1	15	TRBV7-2	TGTGCCAGCAGCTCCGACAGGGGCTCCTACAATGAGCAGTTCTTC	CASSSDRGSYNEQFF
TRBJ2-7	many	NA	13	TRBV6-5	TGTGCCAGCAGACTAGGGACAAACTACGAGCAGTACTTC	CASRLGTNYEQYF
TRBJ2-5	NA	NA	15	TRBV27	TGTGCCAGCAGTTATCCGCCGGGACCCAGAGAGACCCAGTACTTC	CASSYPPGPRETQYF
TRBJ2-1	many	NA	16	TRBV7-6	TGTGCCAGCAGCTTAGCGTGGTTGACCGGGAGCGATGAGCAGTTCTTC	CASSLAWLTGSDEQFF
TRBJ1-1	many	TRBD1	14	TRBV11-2	TGTGCCAGCAGCCGAAACAGGGGGTGGGCTGAAGCTTTCTTT	CASSRNRGWAEAFF
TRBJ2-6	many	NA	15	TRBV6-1	TGTGCCAGCAGTGACGGCCGTCTGAGGGCCAACGTCCTGACTTTC	CASSDGRLRANVLTF
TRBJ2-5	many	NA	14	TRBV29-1	TGCAGCGTGGCATACGGGACGGAACAAGAGACCCAGTACTTC	CSVAYGTEQETQYF
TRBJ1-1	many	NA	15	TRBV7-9	TGTGCCAGCAGCTTAGTACGGGGGGGGAACACTGAAGCTTTCTTT	CASSLVRGGNTEAFF
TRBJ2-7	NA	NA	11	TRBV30	TGTGCCTGGAGTGTACGCCTCGAGCAGTACTTC	CAWSVRLEQYF
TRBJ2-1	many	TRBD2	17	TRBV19	TGTGCCAGTAGCACGGGACTAGCGGCTTCTGCCTACAATGAGCAGTTCTTC	CASSTGLAASAYNEQFF
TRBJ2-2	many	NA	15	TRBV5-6	TGTGCCAGCAGCCCCCTCGATTCGAACACCGGGGAGCTGTTTTTT	CASSPLDSNTGELFF
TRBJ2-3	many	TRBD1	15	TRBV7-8	TGTGCCAGCAGCTTAGTTGGACAGGGGGTGGGTACGCAGTATTTT	CASSLVGQGVGTQYF
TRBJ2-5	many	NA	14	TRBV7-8	TGTGCCAGCAGCCGAAACGGGGGGCGAGAGACCCAGTACTTC	CASSRNGGRETQYF
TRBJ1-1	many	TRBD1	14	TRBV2	TGTGCCAGCACCGAGACAGGGGGGAACACTGAAGCTTTCTTT	CASTETGGNTEAFF
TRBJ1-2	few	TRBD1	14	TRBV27	TGTGCCAGCAGTTTCGGGACAGGGGACTATGGCTACACCTTC	CASSFGTGDYGYTF
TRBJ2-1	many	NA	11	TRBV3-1	TGTGCCAGCAGCCAACGGGACGTAGGGGTCTTC	CASSQRDVGVF
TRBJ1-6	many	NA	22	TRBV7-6	TGTGCCAGCAGCTTACCAACCGGGAATCGTACCAACAACAGGATCTCTAATTCACCCCTCCACTTT	CASSLPTGNRTNNRISNSPLHF
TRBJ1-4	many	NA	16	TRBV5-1	TGCGCCAGCAGCTTGACCCCCGGGATGGCGCATGAAAAACTGTTTTTT	CASSLTPGMAHEKLFF
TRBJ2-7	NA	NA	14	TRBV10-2	TGCGCCAGCAGTCCGGGACTTCTTTCCTACGAGCAGTACTTC	CASSPGLLSYEQYF
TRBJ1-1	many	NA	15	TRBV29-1	TGCAGCGTTGAAGATCAGACCTGGATGAACACTGAAGCTTTCTTT	CSVEDQTWMNTEAFF
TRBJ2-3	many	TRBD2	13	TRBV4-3	TGCGCCAGCAGCGGTGTGGGAGGGCAAACGCAGTATTTT	CASSGVGGQTQYF
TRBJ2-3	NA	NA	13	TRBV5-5	TGTGCCAGCAGCCTAGGGGGGAAAGATACGCAGTATTTT	CASSLGGKDTQYF
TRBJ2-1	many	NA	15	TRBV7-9	TGTGCCAGCAGCTTAGTGGTAGAGGGGTCCAATGAGCAGTTCTTC	CASSLVVEGSNEQFF
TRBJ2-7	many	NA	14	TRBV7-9	TGTGCCAGCAGCTTAGCTGAGGCCTCGTCTGAGCAGTACTTC	CASSLAEASSEQYF
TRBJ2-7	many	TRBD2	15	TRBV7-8	TGTGCCAGCAGCTTACACCTAGCGGGAGGCTACGAGCAGTACTTC	CASSLHLAGGYEQYF
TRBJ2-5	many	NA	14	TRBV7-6	TGTGCCAGCAGCTTTTCCGGTTCCCAAGAGACCCAGTACTTC	CASSFSGSQETQYF
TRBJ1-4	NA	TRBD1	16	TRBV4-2	TGTGCCAGCAGCCTTGGACAGGGGGTACCCCGTGAAAAACTGTTTTTT	CASSLGQGVPREKLFF